This T cell receptor beta chain emerged from a study of vaccination and CD4 T cells after COVID-19. Overall study context: Three convalescent patients gave samples at day 14 post-vaccination, and they were sampled again at days 161 to 241 post-vaccination.

Time point defined: late sampling 161 to 241 days after vaccination in a few convalescent patients. Treatment defined: roughly 10-day PBMC culture with coronavirus spike peptide pools or control peptides (ViraFEST assay). ViraFEST used peptide pools to expand antigen-specific T cells and subsequently sequenced their TCRs. This clonotype is medium-sized (0.01 to 0.1%). Its antigen is as yet unknown. The Oncomine TCR Beta short-read assay sequenced DNA from cultured CD4+ T cells. Each CDR3 protein gets one entry after TCRdb re-called the PCR reads with MiXCR. In the table there are about 24,000 distinct CDR3 sequences, 30% of which are singletons. This CDR3 is 15 amino acids long. Trimming at V came to 3 bases and at J to 1 base, leaving 0 bases not matched to a gene. Germline-derived CDR1 and CDR2 are LNHNV and YYDKDF (reference sequence).

The source is a human donor who had recovered from COVID-19. This specimen consisted of CD4+ T cells from blood, cultured in vitro, obtained about 7 months after SARS-CoV-2 vaccination. The chain uses TRBV15 and TRBJ2-6; TRBD2 matches 7 bases. The CDR3: CATSRGGSGANVLTF. CDR3 DNA sequence: TGTGCCACCAGCAGGGGGGGGTCTGGGGCCAACGTCCTGACTTTC.